This T cell receptor (beta chain) was sequenced during a study of preoperative IRX-2 immunotherapy in early breast cancer. In this sample, this clone turned up a few times. Only in-frame clones appear in the TCRdb table, and some are missing; sequencing was by immunoSEQ multiplex PCR. The sample contains 95,000 to 100,000 clones, 75% to 90% of which appear only once. The treatment denotes: preoperative locoregional IRX-2 cytokine immunotherapy. Patients received preoperative, locoregional IRX-2 cytokine immunotherapy in a phase Ib study. The CDR3 has 13 amino acids. V lost 2 bases and J lost 14; bases outside the gene matches: 8. From germline, CDR1 is WNHNN and CDR2 SYGVQD (reference sequence).

The chain combines TRBV10-1 with TRBJ2-1, with TRBD1 identical over 8 bases. This specimen consisted of tumor tissue, obtained after IRX-2 immunotherapy. The TCR originated in a human donor with breast cancer. CDR3 protein: CASSEGQGEREFF. CDR3 bases: TGCGCCAGCAGTGAGGGACAGGGCGAACGGGAGTTCTTC.